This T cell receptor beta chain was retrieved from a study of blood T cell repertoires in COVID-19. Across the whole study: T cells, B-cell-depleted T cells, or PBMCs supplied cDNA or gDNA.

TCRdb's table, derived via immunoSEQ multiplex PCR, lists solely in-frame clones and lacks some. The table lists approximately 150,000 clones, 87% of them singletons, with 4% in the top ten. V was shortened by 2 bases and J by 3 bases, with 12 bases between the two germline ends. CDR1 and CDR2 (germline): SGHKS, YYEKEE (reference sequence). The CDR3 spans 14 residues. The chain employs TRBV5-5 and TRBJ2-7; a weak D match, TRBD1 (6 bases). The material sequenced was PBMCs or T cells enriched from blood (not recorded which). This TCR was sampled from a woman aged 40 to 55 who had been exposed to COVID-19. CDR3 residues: CASSLVGGIYEQYF. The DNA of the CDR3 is TGTGCCAGCAGCTTAGTAGGGGGTATCTACGAGCAGTACTTC.